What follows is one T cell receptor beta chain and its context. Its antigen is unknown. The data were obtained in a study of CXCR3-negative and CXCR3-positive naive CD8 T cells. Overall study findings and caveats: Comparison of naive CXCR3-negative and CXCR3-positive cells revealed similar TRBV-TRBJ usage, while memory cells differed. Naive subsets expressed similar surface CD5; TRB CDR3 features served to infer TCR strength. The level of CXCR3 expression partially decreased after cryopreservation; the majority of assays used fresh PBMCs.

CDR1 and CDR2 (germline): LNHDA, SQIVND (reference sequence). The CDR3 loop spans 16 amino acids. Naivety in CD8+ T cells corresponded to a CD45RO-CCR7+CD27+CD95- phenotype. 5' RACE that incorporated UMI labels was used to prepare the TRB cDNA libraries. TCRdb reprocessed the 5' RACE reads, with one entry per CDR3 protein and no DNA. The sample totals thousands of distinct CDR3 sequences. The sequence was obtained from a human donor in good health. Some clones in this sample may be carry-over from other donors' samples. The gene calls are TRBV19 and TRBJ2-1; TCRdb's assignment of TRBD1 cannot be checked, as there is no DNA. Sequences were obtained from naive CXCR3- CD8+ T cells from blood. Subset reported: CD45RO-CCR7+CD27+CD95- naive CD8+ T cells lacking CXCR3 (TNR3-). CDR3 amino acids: CASTRSASSSYNEQFF.